This TCR beta chain was sequenced for a study of cytomegalovirus exposure and HLA in healthy donors. This PCR relied on a set of 60 Vbeta primers and 13 Jbeta primers. The method was immunoSEQ multiplex PCR; TCRdb's version includes in-frame clones alone and lacks a portion of them. Counted here are about 200,000 clones, 80% to 85% occurring once; the ten biggest clones make up 6.5%. The V gene's germline CDR1 is WSHSY and CDR2 SAAADI. V lost 2 bases, J lost 2 bases, and 7 bases lay in between. The CDR3 contains 13 residues. This TCR was sampled from a woman in her forties or fifties in good health and CMV-seropositive. Sequences were obtained from PBMCs. The V and J genes are TRBV10-2 and TRBJ2-7, with D perhaps matching TRBD2 (5 bases). DNA for the CDR3: TGCGCCAGCAGTGAGGACGGGACCTACGAGCAGTACTTC. Amino acids: CASSEDGTYEQYF.